This T cell receptor beta chain was retrieved from a study of TIL therapy for anti-PD-1-resistant metastatic lung cancer. The overall study: Tumors had a median PD-L1 proportion score of about 6.6%.

In germline, CDR1 is SGDLS, CDR2 YYNGEE. Unmatched junction bases numbered 5, after V lost 0 bases and J lost 0 bases. The CDR3 has 17 amino acids. The libraries were made with immunoSEQ v3. Method: immunoSEQ multiplex PCR; TCRdb's copy keeps in-frame clones and lacks some. The table includes about 60,000 clones, around 86% detected once. As for time point: pre-treatment sample, taken before nivolumab and TIL therapy. This receptor was identified in a person aged 30 to 80 with non-small cell lung cancer. The chain carries TRBV9 and TRBJ2-1; 8 bases are a match to TRBD2. The starting material was blood, obtained at baseline. CDR3 sequence: CASSVGSSGSSYNEQFF. The CDR3, as DNA: TGTGCCAGCAGCGTAGGAAGCAGCGGGAGCTCCTACAATGAGCAGTTCTTC.